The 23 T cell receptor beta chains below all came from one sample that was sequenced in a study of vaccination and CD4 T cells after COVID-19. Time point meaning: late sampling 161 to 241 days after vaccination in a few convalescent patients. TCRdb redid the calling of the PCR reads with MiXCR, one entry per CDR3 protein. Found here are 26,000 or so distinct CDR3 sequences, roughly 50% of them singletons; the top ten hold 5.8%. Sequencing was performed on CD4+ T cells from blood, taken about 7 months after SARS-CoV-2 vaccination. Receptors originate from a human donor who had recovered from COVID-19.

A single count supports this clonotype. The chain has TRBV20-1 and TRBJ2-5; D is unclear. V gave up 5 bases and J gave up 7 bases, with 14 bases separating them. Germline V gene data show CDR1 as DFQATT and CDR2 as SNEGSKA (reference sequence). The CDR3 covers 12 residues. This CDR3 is CSADKNSLTQYF. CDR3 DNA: TGCAGTGCTGATAAAAACAGCCTGACCCAGTACTTC.

CDR3 region: CASSATRGHSGRGSSTDTQYF. The CDR3 DNA reads as TGTGCCAGCAGTGCGACGCGCGGTCACAGCGGGAGGGGGTCTAGCACAGATACGCAGTATTTT. The rearrangement links TRBV6-1 to TRBJ2-3; TRBD2 matches 10 bases. This CDR3 region has 21 residues. Trimming took 4 bases from V and 0 from J; bases not matched to a gene: 19. Per the germline V gene, CDR1 is MNHNS and CDR2 is SASEGT.

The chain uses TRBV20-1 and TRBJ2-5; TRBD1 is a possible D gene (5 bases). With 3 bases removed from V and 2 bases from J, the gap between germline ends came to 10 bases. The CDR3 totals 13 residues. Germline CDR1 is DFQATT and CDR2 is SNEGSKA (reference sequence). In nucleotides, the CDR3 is TGCAGTGCTAGGCAGGCAGGGCAAGAGACCCAGTACTTC. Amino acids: CSARQAGQETQYF.

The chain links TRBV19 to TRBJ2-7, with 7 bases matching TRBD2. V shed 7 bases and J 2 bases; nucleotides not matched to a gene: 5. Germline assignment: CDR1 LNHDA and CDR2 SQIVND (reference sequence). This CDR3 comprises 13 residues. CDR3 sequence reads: CASTGGRTYEQYF. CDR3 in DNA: TGTGCCAGTACGGGAGGAAGGACCTACGAGCAGTACTTC.

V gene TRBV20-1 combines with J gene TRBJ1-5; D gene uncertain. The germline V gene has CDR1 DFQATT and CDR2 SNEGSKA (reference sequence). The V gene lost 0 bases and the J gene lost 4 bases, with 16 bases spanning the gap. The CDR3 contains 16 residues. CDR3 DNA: TGCAGTGCTAGAGATTCTGGGTTCGGGGAAAATCAGCCCCAGCATTTT. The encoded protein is CSARDSGFGENQPQHF.

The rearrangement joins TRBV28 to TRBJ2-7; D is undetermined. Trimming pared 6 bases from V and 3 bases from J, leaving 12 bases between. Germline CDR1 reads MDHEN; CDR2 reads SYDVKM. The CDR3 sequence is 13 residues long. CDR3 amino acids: CASRDGPYYEQYF. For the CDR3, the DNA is TGTGCCAGCAGGGACGGACCCTACTACGAGCAGTACTTC.

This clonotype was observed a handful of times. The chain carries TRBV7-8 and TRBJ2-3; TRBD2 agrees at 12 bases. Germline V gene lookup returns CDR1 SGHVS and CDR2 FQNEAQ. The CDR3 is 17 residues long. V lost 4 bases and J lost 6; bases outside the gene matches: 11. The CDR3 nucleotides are TGTGCCAGCAGCTCAAGACTAGCGGGAGCTGGGGGGGATACGCAGTATTTT. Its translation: CASSSRLAGAGGDTQYF.

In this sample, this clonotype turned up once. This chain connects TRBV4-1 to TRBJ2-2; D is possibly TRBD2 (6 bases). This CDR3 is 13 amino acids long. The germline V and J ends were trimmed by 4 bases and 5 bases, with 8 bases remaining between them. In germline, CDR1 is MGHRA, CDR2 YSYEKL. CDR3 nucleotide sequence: TGCGCCAGCAGCCTACTAGCAACCGGGGAGCTGTTTTTT. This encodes CASSLLATGELFF.

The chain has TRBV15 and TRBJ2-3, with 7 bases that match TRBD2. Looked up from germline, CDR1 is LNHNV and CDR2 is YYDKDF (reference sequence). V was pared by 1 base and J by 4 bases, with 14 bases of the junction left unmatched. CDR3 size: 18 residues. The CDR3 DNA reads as TGTGCCACCAGCAGAGGGGGCGGGAGAGGGGTCGATCCAGATACGCAGTATTTT. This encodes CATSRGGGRGVDPDTQYF.

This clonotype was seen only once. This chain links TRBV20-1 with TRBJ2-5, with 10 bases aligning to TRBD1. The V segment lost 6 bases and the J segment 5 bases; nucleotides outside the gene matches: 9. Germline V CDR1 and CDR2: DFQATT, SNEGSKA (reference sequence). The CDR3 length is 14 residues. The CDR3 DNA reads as TGCAGTGCCAGGACAGGGGGTATAGGGGAGACCCAGTACTTC. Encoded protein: CSARTGGIGETQYF.

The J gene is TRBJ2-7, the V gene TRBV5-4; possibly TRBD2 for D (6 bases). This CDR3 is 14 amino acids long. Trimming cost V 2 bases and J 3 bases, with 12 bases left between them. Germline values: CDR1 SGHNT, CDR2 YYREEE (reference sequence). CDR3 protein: CASSLSEGGYEQYF. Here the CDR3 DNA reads TGTGCCAGCAGCTTATCGGAGGGAGGCTACGAGCAGTACTTC.

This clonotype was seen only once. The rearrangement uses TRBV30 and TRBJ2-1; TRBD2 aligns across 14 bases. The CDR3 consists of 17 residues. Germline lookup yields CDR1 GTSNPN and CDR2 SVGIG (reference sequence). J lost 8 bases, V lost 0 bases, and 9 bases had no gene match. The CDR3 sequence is CAWSVRRTSGRYDEQFF. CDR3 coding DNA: TGTGCCTGGAGTGTACGAAGGACTAGCGGGAGGTACGATGAGCAGTTCTTC.

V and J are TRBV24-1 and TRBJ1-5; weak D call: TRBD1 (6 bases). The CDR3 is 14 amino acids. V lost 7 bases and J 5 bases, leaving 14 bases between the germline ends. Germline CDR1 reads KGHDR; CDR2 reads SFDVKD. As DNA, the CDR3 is TGTGCCACCAGCCCTGGGGGGGCATATCAGCCCCAGCATTTT. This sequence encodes CATSPGGAYQPQHF.

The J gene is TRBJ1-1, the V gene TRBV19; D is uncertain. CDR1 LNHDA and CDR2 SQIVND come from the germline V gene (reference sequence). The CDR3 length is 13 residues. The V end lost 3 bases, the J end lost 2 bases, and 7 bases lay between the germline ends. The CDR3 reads CASSMGRNTEAFF. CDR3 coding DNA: TGTGCCAGTAGTATGGGTAGAAACACTGAAGCTTTCTTT.

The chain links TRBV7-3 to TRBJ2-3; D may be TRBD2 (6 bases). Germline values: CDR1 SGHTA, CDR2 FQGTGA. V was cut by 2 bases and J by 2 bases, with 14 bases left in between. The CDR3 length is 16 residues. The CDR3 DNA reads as TGTGCCAGCAGCTTATTCGGAGGGCCAGACACAGATACGCAGTATTTT. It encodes CASSLFGGPDTDTQYF.

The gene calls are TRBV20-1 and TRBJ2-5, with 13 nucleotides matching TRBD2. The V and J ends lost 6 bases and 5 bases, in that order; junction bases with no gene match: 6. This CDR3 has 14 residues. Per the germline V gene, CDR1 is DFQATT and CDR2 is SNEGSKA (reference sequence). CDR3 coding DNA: TGCAGTGCCAAACTAGCGGGAGGGCGGGAGACCCAGTACTTC. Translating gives CSAKLAGGRETQYF.

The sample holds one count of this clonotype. DNA for the CDR3: TGTGCCAGCAGTGTCAGGGCTGGCTACACCTTC. It is translated as CASSVRAGYTF. V usage is TRBV28 and J usage is TRBJ1-2; perhaps TRBD1 as D (5 bases). V lost 5 bases to trimming and J lost 7 bases, with 8 bases between them. The CDR3 consists of 11 residues. Looked up from germline, CDR1 is MDHEN and CDR2 is SYDVKM.

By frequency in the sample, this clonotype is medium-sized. CDR3 in amino acids: CATSLELRLNEQFF. DNA of the CDR3: TGTGCCACCAGCTTGGAGCTTCGGCTTAATGAGCAGTTCTTC. The rearrangement uses TRBV15 and TRBJ2-1; unclear D gene. The CDR3 spans 14 residues. Per germline, CDR1 LNHNV and CDR2 YYDKDF (reference sequence). V was clipped by 5 bases and J by 7 bases, with 15 bases between them.

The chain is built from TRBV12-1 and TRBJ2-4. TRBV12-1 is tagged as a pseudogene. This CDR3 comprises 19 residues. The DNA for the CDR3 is TGTGCCAGCAGCTTTGCGGGCGAGGATCCCAGACTAGCCAAAAACATTCAGTACTTC. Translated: CASSFAGEDPRLAKNIQYF.

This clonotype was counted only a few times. The CDR3 bases are TGTGCCACCAGCAGAGATAGTCAGCCCCAGCATTTT. Protein product: CATSRDSQPQHF. The genes are TRBV15 and TRBJ1-5; D is undetermined. V was pared by 0 bases and J by 6 bases, with 3 bases between. This CDR3 contains 12 residues. CDR1 is LNHNV and CDR2 is YYDKDF in the germline V gene (reference sequence).

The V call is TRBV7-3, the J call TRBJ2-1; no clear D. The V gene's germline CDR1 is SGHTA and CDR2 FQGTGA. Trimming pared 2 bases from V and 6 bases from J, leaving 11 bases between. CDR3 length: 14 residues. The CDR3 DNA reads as TGTGCCAGCAGCTTAGATCTAGGCCTCAATGAGCAGTTCTTC. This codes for CASSLDLGLNEQFF.

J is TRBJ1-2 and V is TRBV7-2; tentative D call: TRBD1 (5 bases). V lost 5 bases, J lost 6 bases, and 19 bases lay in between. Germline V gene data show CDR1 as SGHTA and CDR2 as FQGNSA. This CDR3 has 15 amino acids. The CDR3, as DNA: TGTGCCAGCAGCCAGAACCGTCGGGCAGGGAATGGCTACACCTTC. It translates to CASSQNRRAGNGYTF.

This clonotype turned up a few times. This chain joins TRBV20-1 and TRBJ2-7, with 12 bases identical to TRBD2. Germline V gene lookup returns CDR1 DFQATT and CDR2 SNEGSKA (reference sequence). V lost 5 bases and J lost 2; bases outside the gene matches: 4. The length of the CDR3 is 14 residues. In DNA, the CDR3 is TGCAGTGCTGGGAGACTAGCGGGAGCCTACGAGCAGTACTTC. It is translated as CSAGRLAGAYEQYF.